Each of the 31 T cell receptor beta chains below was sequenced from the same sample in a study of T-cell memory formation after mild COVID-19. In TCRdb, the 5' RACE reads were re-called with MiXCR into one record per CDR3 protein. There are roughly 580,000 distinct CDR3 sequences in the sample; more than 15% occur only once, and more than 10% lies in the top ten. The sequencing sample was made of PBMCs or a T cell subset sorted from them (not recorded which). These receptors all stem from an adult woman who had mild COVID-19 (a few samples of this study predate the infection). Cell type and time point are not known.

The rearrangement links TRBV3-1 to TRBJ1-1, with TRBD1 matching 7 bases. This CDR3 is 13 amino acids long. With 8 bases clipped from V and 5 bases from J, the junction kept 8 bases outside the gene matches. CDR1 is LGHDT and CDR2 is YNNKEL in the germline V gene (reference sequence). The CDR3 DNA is TGTGCCAGCCGGGAGGGGGCGAGGACTGAAGCTTTCTTT. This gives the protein CASREGARTEAFF.

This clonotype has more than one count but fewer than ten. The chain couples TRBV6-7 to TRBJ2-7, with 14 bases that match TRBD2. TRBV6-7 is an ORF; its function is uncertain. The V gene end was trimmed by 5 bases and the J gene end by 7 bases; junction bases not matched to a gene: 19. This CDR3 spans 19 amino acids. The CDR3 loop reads CASSPLTSGRARNSYEQYF. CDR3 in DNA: TGTGCCAGCAGTCCCTTGACTAGCGGGAGGGCCAGGAACTCATATGAGCAGTACTTC.

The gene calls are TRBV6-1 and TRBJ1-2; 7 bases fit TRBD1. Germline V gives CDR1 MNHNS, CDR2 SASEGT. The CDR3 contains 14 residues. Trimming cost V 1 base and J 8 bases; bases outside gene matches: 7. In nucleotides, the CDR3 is TGTGCCAGCAGTGAAGTAGAGGGGGCCGGCGGCTACACCTTC. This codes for CASSEVEGAGGYTF.

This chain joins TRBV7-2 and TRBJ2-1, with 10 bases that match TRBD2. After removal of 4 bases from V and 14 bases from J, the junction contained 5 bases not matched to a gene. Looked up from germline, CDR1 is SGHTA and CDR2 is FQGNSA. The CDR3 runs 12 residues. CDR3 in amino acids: CASSSSGTSEFF. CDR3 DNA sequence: TGTGCCAGCAGCTCCTCCGGGACTAGCGAGTTCTTC.

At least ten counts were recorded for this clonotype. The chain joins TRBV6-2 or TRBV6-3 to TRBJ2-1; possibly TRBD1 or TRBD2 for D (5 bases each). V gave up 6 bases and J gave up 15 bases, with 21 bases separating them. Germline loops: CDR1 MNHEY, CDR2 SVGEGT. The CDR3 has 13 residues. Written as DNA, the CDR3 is TGTGCCAGCAGCCAGAGTCGGGGCCTTTCCCCGTTCTTC. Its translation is CASSQSRGLSPFF.

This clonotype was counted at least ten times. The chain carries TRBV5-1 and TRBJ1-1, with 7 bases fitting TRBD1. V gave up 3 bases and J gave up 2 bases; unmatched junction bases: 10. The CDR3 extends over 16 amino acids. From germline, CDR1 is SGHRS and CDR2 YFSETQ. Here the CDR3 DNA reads TGCGCCAGCAGCTCAGGACAGGCCTACCCTAACACTGAAGCTTTCTTT. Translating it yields CASSSGQAYPNTEAFF.

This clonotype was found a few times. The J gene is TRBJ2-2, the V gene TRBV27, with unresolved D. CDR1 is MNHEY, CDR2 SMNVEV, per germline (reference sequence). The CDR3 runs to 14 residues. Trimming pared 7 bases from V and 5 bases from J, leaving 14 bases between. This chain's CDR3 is CASTSLTQTGELFF. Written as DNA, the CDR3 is TGTGCCAGCACTAGTCTTACCCAAACCGGGGAGCTGTTTTTT.

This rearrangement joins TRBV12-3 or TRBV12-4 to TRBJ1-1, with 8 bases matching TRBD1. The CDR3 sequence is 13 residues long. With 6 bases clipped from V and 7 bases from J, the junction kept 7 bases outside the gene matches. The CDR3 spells CASRRTGGLEAFF. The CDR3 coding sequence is TGTGCCAGCAGGCGAACAGGGGGACTTGAAGCTTTCTTT.

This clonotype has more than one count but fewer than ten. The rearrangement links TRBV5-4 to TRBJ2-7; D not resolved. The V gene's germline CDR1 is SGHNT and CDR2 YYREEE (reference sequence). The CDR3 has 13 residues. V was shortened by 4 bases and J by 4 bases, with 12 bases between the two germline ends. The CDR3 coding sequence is TGTGCCAGCAGCCAACAGACGGTTTACGAGCAGTACTTC. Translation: CASSQQTVYEQYF.

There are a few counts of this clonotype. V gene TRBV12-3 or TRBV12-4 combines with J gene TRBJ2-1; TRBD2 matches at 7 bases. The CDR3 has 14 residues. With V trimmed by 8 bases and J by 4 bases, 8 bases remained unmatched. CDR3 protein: CASGLGPPYNEQFF. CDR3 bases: TGTGCCAGCGGACTAGGGCCTCCGTACAATGAGCAGTTCTTC.

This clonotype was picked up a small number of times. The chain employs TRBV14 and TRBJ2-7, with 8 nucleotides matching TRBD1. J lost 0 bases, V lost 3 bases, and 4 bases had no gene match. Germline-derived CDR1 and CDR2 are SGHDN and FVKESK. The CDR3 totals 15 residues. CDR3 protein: CASSQRTGISYEQYF. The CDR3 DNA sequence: TGTGCCAGCAGCCAGCGGACAGGGATCTCCTACGAGCAGTACTTC.

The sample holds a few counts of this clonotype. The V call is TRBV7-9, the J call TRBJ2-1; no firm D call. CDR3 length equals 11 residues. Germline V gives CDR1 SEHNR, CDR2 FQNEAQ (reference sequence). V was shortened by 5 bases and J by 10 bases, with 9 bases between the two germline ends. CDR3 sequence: CASSPILEQFF. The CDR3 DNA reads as TGTGCCAGCAGCCCGATTTTAGAGCAGTTCTTC.

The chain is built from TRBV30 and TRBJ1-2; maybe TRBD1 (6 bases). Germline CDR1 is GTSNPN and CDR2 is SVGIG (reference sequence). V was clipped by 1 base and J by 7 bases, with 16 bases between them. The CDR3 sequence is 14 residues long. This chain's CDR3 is CAWSAVGRGSGYTF. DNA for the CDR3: TGTGCCTGGAGTGCGGTTGGCAGGGGAAGTGGCTACACCTTC.

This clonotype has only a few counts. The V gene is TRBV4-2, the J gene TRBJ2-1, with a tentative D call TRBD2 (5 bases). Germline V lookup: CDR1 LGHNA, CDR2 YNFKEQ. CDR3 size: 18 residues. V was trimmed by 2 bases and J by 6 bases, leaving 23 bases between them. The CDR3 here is CASSQHTTPGPAANEQFF. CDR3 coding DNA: TGTGCCAGCAGCCAACACACTACCCCAGGTCCAGCGGCCAATGAGCAGTTCTTC.

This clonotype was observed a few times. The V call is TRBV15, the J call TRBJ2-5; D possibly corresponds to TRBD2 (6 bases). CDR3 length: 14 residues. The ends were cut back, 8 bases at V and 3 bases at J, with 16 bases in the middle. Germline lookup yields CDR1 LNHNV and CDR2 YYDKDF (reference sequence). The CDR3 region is CATETGTFEETQYF. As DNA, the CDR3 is TGTGCCACCGAAACCGGGACTTTCGAAGAGACCCAGTACTTC.

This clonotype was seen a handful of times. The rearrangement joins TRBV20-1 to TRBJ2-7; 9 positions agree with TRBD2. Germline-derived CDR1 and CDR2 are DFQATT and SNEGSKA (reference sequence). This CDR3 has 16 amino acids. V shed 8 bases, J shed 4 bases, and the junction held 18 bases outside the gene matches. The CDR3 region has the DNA TGCAGTTTGGTGCGGGAGGGCCGTCGGGGCCGATACGAGCAGTACTTC. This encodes CSLVREGRRGRYEQYF.

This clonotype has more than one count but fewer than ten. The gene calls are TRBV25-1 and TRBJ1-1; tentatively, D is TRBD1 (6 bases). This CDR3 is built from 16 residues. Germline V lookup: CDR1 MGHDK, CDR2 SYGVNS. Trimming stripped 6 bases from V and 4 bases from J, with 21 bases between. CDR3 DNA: TGTGCCAGCAGCGGAACGTGGGGGGCTAGGGGCACTGAAGCTTTCTTT. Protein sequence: CASSGTWGARGTEAFF.

CDR3 nucleotides: TGTGCCATCAGGGGGGGCGAGGTTCTTCGCTCTGGGGCCAACGTCCTGACTTTC. Encoded protein: CAIRGGEVLRSGANVLTF. The J gene is TRBJ2-6, the V gene TRBV10-3, with D tentatively TRBD1 or TRBD2 (6 bases each). Trimming took off 6 bases at V and 0 bases at J, with 18 bases between the two ends. The CDR3 is 18 amino acids. CDR1 ENHRY and CDR2 SYGVKD come from the germline V gene.

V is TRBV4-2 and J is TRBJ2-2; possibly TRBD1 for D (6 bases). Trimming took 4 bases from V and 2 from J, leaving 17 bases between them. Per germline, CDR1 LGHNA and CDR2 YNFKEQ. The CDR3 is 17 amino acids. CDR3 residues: CASSPHPRTVNTGELFF. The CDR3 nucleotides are TGTGCCAGCAGCCCGCACCCCCGGACAGTTAACACCGGGGAGCTGTTTTTT.

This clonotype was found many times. CDR3 region: CASSYGSPADTQYF. The CDR3, as DNA: TGCGCCAGCAGTTATGGGAGTCCCGCAGATACGCAGTATTTT. The gene calls are TRBV5-1 and TRBJ2-3, with a tentative D call TRBD2 (5 bases). This CDR3 is 14 amino acids long. Germline CDR1 and CDR2: SGHRS and YFSETQ. Trimming stripped 5 bases from V and 4 bases from J, with 14 bases between.

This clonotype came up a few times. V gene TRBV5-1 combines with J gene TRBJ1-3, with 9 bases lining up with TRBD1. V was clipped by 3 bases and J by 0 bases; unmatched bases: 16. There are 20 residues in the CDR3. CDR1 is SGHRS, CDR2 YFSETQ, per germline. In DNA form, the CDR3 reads TGCGCCAGCAGCTACCAGGAAACAACAGGGGGCCCTTTCTCTGGAAACACCATATATTTT. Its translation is CASSYQETTGGPFSGNTIYF.

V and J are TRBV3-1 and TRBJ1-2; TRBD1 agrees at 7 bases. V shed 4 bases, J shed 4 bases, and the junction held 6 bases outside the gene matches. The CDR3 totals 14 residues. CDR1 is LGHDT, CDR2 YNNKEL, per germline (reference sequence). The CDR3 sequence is CASSPPTGTYGYTF. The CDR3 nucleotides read TGTGCCAGCAGCCCTCCGACAGGGACCTATGGCTACACCTTC. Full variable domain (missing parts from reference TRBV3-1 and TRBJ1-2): DTAVSQTPKYLVTQMGNDKSIKCEQNLGHDTMYWYKQDSKKFLKIMFSYNNKELIINETVPNRFSPKSPDKAHLNLHINSLELGDSAVYFCASSPPTGTYGYTFGSGTRLTVV.

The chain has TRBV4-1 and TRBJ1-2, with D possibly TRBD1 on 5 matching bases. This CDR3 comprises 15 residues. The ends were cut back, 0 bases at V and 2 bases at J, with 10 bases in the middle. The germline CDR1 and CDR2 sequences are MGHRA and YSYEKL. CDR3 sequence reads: CASSQDMAGNYGYTF. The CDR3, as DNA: TGCGCCAGCAGCCAAGATATGGCAGGGAACTATGGCTACACCTTC.

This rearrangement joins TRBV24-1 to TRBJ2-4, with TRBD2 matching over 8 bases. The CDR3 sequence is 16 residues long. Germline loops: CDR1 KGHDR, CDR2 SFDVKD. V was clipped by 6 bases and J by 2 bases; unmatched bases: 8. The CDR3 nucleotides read TGTGCCACCAGTTCGGGGGGGGCGGGGACCAAAAACATTCAGTACTTC. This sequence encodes CATSSGGAGTKNIQYF.

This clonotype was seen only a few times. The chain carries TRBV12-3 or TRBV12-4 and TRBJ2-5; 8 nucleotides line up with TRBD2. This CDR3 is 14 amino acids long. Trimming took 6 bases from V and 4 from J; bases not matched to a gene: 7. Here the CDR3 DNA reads TGTGCCAGCAGGCACGGGGGGGCGGGAGAGACCCAGTACTTC. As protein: CASRHGGAGETQYF.

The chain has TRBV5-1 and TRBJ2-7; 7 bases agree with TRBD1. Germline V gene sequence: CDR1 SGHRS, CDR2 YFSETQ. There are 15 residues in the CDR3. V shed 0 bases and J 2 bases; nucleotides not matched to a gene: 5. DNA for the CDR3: TGCGCCAGCAGCTTGGCCGGGGACAGTGCCTACGAGCAGTACTTC. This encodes CASSLAGDSAYEQYF.

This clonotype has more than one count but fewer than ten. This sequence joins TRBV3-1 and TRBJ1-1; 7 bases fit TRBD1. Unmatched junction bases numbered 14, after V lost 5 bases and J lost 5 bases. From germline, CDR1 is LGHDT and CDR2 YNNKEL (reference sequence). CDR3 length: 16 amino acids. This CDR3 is CASSAISTGLGTEAFF. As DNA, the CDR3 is TGTGCCAGCAGCGCCATATCGACAGGGCTGGGGACTGAAGCTTTCTTT.

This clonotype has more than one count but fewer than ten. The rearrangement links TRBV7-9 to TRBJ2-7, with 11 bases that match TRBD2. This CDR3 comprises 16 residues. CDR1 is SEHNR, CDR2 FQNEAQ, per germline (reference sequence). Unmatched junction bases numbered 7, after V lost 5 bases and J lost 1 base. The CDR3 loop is CASSGSTSGSSYEQYF. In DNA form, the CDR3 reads TGTGCCAGCAGCGGGAGTACTAGCGGGAGTTCCTACGAGCAGTACTTC.

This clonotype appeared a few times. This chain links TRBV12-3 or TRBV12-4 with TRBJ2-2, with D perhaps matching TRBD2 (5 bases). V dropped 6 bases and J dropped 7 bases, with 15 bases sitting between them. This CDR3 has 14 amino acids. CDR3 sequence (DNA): TGTGCCAGCAGACCCGGGGAAGTTGGCGGGGAGCTGTTTTTT. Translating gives CASRPGEVGGELFF.

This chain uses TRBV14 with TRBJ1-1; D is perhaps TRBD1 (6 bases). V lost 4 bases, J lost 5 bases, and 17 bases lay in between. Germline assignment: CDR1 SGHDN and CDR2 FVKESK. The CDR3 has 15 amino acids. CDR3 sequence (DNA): TGTGCCAGCAGCCCACAGGGTAGGATTCGGACTGAAGCTTTCTTT. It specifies CASSPQGRIRTEAFF.

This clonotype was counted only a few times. DNA of the CDR3: TGTGCCAGCAGCGGTCTTGGTCCTAGCACAGATACGCAGTATTTT. This sequence encodes CASSGLGPSTDTQYF. The chain has TRBV12-3 or TRBV12-4 and TRBJ2-3; D is ambiguous. V lost 6 bases to trimming and J lost 0 bases, with 13 bases between them. There are 15 residues in the CDR3.